Listed here is a single TCR beta chain. This CDR3 contains 15 residues. Germline values: CDR1 MNHNS, CDR2 SASEGT. With 2 bases removed from V and 2 bases from J, the gap between germline ends came to 9 bases. This sample is part of a study of blood T cell repertoires in COVID-19. As for the study in general: Donors in the United States, Italy and Spain gave samples during acute or convalescent COVID-19. In each case, the material was cDNA or gDNA derived from T cells, B-cell-depleted T cells, or PBMCs.

Per the original data handling: Estimation of nucleated cell counts was performed using reference gene primer amplification. Libraries were prepared by immunoSEQ multiplex PCR; TCRdb keeps only in-frame clonotypes and omits some of them. V, J and clone size reflect that table, while D and trimming were determined from the DNA. The repertoire holds approximately 210,000 clones, with around 84% as singletons. This clonotype was obtained from a human donor in a cohort sampled during active COVID-19. The sequenced material came from peripheral blood. The chain is built from TRBV6-1 and TRBJ1-4; D gene ambiguous. CDR3 residues: CASSEQDMTNEKLFF. The CDR3 nucleotides are TGTGCCAGCAGTGAACAAGACATGACTAATGAAAAACTGTTTTTT.